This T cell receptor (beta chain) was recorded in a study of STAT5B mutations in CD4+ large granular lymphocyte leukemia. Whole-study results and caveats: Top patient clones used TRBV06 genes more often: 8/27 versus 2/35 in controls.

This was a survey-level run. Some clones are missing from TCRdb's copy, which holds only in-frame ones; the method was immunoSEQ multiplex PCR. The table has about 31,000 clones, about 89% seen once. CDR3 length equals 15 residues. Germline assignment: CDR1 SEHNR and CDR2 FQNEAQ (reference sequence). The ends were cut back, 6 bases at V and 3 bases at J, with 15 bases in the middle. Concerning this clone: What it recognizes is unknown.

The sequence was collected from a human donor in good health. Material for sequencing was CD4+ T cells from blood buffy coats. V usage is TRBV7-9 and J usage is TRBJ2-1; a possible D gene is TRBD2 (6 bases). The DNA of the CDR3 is TGTGCCAGCAGGTCCGACTGGGACTTCTACAATGAGCAGTTCTTC. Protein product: CASRSDWDFYNEQFF.